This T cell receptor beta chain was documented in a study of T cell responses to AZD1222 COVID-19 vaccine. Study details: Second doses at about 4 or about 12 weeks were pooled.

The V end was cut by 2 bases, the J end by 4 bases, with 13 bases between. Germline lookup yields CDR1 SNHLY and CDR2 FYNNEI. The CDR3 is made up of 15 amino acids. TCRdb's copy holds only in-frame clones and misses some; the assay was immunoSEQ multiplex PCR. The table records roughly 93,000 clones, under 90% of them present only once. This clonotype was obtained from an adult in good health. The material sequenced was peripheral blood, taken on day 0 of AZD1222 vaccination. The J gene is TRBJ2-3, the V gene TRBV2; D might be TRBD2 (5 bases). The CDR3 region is CASSETGRGADTQYF. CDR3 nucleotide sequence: TGTGCCAGCAGTGAAACCGGTCGGGGAGCAGATACGCAGTATTTT. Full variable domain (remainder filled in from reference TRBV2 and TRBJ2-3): EPEVTQTPSHQVTQMGQEVILRCVPISNHLYFYWYRQILGQKVEFLVSFYNNEISEKSEIFDDQFSVERPDGSNFTLKIRSTKLEDSAMYFCASSETGRGADTQYFGPGTRLTVL.